The clone carrying this TCR beta chain was observed a handful of times. Time point meaning: patch test 1, 2 weeks after DPC sensitization. Treatment meaning: therapeutic diphenylcyclopropenone sensitization with weekly scalp DPC. Extraction yielded total RNA from whole blood (unfractionated). The library labeled individual cDNA molecules by adding unique molecular identifiers to them. TCRdb fed the RACE reads into MiXCR, producing one record per CDR3 protein. Seen here are 150,000 or so distinct CDR3 sequences, about 14% observed once, and the top ten hold about 1.7%. This sample is drawn from a study of human T cells and chemical hapten exposure. Germline CDR1 reads SGHVS; CDR2 reads FNYEAQ. The CDR3 length is 13 residues. The V and J ends lost 1 base and 8 bases respectively, with 9 bases between them.

The TCR comes from a woman aged 25 to 45 with alopecia areata. Some clones in this sample may be carry-over from other donors' samples. This sequence joins TRBV7-6 and TRBJ2-1; unclear D gene. The material was whole blood, obtained in connection with sensitization to the hapten diphenylcyclopropenone (DPC). The CDR3 DNA sequence: TGTGCCAGCAGCTTAGGGCCTTTCGATGAGCAGTTCTTC. As protein: CASSLGPFDEQFF.